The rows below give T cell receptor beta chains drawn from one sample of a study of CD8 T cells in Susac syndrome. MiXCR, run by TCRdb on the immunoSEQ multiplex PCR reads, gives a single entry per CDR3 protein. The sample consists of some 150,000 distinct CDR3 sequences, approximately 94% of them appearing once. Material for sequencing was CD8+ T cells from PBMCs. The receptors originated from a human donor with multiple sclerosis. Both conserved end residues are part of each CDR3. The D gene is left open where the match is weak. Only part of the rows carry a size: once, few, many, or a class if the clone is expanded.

CASSFDLGGRVGGYTF | TGTGCCAGCAGTTTCGATTTGGGAGGAAGGGTTGGAGGCTACACCTTC | TRBV12-3/TRBV12-4 | . | TRBJ1-2 | .
CATSDAKQGVYNEQFF | TGTGCCACCAGTGATGCTAAACAGGGCGTGTATAATGAGCAGTTCTTC | TRBV24-1 | . | TRBJ2-1 | .
CSAREQQGDEQFF | TGCAGTGCTAGAGAACAACAGGGCGATGAGCAGTTCTTC | TRBV20-1 | . | TRBJ2-1 | .
CASGFGFSSSTDTQYF | TGTGCTAGTGGTTTTGGCTTCAGTTCATCCACAGATACGCAGTATTTT | TRBV12-5 | . | TRBJ2-3 | .
CASTLRPYEQYF | TGTGCCAGTACCTTAAGGCCCTACGAGCAGTACTTC | TRBV19 | . | TRBJ2-7 | .
CASSPFAGPYGENEQFF | TGTGCCAGCAGCCCCTTCGCGGGTCCCTACGGGGAGAATGAGCAGTTCTTC | TRBV27 | . | TRBJ2-1 | .
CASAKAITEAFF | TGTGCCAGTGCCAAAGCTATCACTGAAGCTTTCTTT | TRBV2 | . | TRBJ1-1 | .
CASSLAFQETQYF | TGTGCCAGCAGTTTAGCATTCCAAGAGACCCAGTACTTC | TRBV28 | . | TRBJ2-5 | .
CSARGLAGGLRTGELFF | TGCAGTGCTAGAGGACTAGCGGGGGGGCTTCGCACCGGGGAGCTGTTTTTT | TRBV20-1 | . | TRBJ2-2 | TRBD2
CASSEAPPGTISKNIQYF | TGTGCCAGCAGTGAAGCGCCGCCAGGGACGATCTCAAAAAACATTCAGTACTTC | TRBV2 | . | TRBJ2-4 | .
CASAVGYEQYF | TGCGCCAGCGCGGTGGGGTACGAGCAGTACTTC | TRBV5-1 | . | TRBJ2-7 | .
CAWSVPAFNYGYTF | TGTGCCTGGAGTGTACCAGCCTTCAACTATGGCTACACCTTC | TRBV30 | . | TRBJ1-2 | .
CASSLGARGVAKNIQYF | TGTGCCAGCAGCTTGGGGGCCAGGGGTGTAGCCAAAAACATTCAGTACTTC | TRBV5-6 | . | TRBJ2-4 | .
CASSYSTGQVLYGYTF | TGTGCCAGCAGTTACTCGACGGGACAGGTCCTCTATGGCTACACCTTC | TRBV6-5 | . | TRBJ1-2 | TRBD1
CASSQEGENPAYNEQFF | TGCGCCAGCAGCCAAGAAGGGGAGAATCCAGCCTACAATGAGCAGTTCTTC | TRBV4-1 | . | TRBJ2-1 | .
CASSYGQGARETQYF | TGTGCCAGCAGTTACGGGCAGGGGGCCCGGGAGACCCAGTACTTC | TRBV6-2/TRBV6-3 | . | TRBJ2-5 | TRBD1
CASSEAIAGLSGYTF | TGTGCCAGCAGTGAAGCTATCGCAGGGCTGAGTGGCTACACCTTC | TRBV25-1 | once | TRBJ1-2 | .
CSVLDWTGEFNEQFF | TGCAGCGTGTTGGATTGGACAGGGGAGTTTAATGAGCAGTTCTTC | TRBV29-1 | . | TRBJ2-1 | TRBD1
CASSVGSRQPQHF | TGTGCCAGCAGCGTAGGCTCACGACAGCCCCAGCATTTT | TRBV9 | . | TRBJ1-5 | .
CASSAWDSLLETQYF | TGTGCCAGCAGCGCCTGGGACAGCCTTTTGGAGACCCAGTACTTC | TRBV7-8 | . | TRBJ2-5 | TRBD1
CASSLPRLSGGTAYNEQFF | TGTGCCAGCAGCCTCCCAAGACTTAGCGGGGGGACCGCCTACAATGAGCAGTTCTTC | TRBV7-9 | . | TRBJ2-1 | TRBD2
CASSETGAYNSPLHF | TGTGCCAGCAGCGAAACAGGGGCTTATAATTCACCCCTCCACTTT | TRBV28 | . | TRBJ1-6 | TRBD1
CASSFGQKAFF | TGTGCCAGCAGTTTCGGTCAGAAAGCTTTCTTT | TRBV27 | few | TRBJ1-1 | .
CASSQDRTGLQETQYF | TGCGCCAGCAGCCAAGATAGGACAGGGCTGCAAGAGACCCAGTACTTC | TRBV4-3 | once | TRBJ2-5 | TRBD1
CASSQAREGGGTEAFF | TGTGCCAGCAGTCAGGCGAGGGAGGGCGGGGGCACTGAAGCTTTCTTT | TRBV7-9 | . | TRBJ1-1 | .
CASSHGTSYEQYF | TGTGCCAGCAGCCACGGGACGTCCTACGAGCAGTACTTC | TRBV13 | . | TRBJ2-7 | .
CASLTSGGSTDTQYF | TGTGCCAGCCTGACTAGCGGGGGGAGCACAGATACGCAGTATTTT | TRBV2 | . | TRBJ2-3 | TRBD2
CASSPRQRTYGYTF | TGTGCCAGCAGCCCCAGGCAGCGTACCTATGGCTACACCTTC | TRBV7-2 | once | TRBJ1-2 | .
CASSSRELRGNEQFF | TGTGCCAGCAGTTCCCGGGAGCTAAGAGGGAATGAGCAGTTCTTC | TRBV28 | . | TRBJ2-1 | .
CASSQDRGQGNTIYF | TGCGCCAGCAGCCAAGATAGGGGACAGGGAAACACCATATATTTT | TRBV4-1 | . | TRBJ1-3 | TRBD1
CASSQGDRGHYEQYF | TGCGCCAGCAGCCAAGGGGACAGGGGGCACTACGAGCAGTACTTC | TRBV4-3 | . | TRBJ2-7 | TRBD1
CASSPTLGGGTQYF | TGTGCCAGTAGTCCGACCTTGGGGGGAGGCACCCAGTACTTC | TRBV19 | . | TRBJ2-5 | .
CASSNGGNQPQHF | TGTGCCAGCAGCAACGGGGGGAACCAGCCCCAGCATTTT | TRBV5-6 | . | TRBJ1-5 | .
CASMNEAFF | TGTGCCAGCATGAATGAAGCTTTCTTT | TRBV2 | . | TRBJ1-1 | .
CAVLAGGPRPDTQYF | TGTGCCGTCCTAGCGGGGGGGCCACGGCCAGATACGCAGTATTTT | TRBV7-9 | . | TRBJ2-3 | TRBD2
CATPSGRSTEAFF | TGTGCCACTCCCTCCGGCAGGAGCACTGAAGCTTTCTTT | TRBV2 | . | TRBJ1-1 | .
CASSLGGRPPGEQYF | TGTGCCAGCAGCTTAGGCGGACGACCTCCGGGCGAGCAGTACTTC | TRBV11-2 | . | TRBJ2-7 | .
CASSPTSGGVAGELFF | TGTGCCAGCAGCCCGACTAGCGGGGGGGTTGCAGGGGAGCTGTTTTTT | TRBV6-1 | . | TRBJ2-2 | TRBD2
CASSQDALYEQYF | TGCGCCAGCAGCCAGGACGCCCTATACGAGCAGTACTTC | TRBV4-1 | . | TRBJ2-7 | .
CASSVGRDYGYTF | TGTGCCAGCAGCGTAGGCAGGGACTATGGCTACACCTTC | TRBV9 | . | TRBJ1-2 | .
CASSYYRGREDTQYF | TGTGCCAGCAGTTACTACAGGGGGCGTGAAGATACGCAGTATTTT | TRBV6-6 | once | TRBJ2-3 | TRBD1
CASKKGANEQFF | TGTGCCAGCAAGAAAGGGGCTAATGAGCAGTTCTTC | TRBV27 | . | TRBJ2-1 | .
CASSAEASGTNEQFF | TGTGCCAGCAGCGCCGAGGCTAGCGGGACGAATGAGCAGTTCTTC | TRBV13 | . | TRBJ2-1 | TRBD2
CSALERGSYGYTF | TGCAGTGCCCTAGAGAGGGGAAGCTATGGCTACACCTTC | TRBV20-1 | . | TRBJ1-2 | .
CASSQDLGSRRYNEQFF | TGTGCCAGCAGCCAAGATCTGGGGTCTCGCCGCTACAATGAGCAGTTCTTC | TRBV14 | . | TRBJ2-1 | .
CSARRVSNNEQFF | TGCAGTGCTAGACGGGTTTCGAACAATGAGCAGTTCTTC | TRBV20-1 | . | TRBJ2-1 | .
CASRIRDRAVSGYEQYF | TGTGCCAGCAGGATCCGGGACAGGGCGGTTTCAGGTTACGAGCAGTACTTC | TRBV2 | . | TRBJ2-7 | TRBD1
CARPAGNNEQFF | TGTGCCAGGCCGGCAGGGAACAATGAGCAGTTCTTC | TRBV28 | . | TRBJ2-1 | .
CASSSASTGENIQYF | TGTGCCAGCAGCTCAGCTTCGACAGGGGAAAACATTCAGTACTTC | TRBV7-9 | . | TRBJ2-4 | TRBD1
CSVDQGQGTYEQYF | TGCAGCGTAGACCAGGGACAGGGTACCTACGAGCAGTACTTC | TRBV29-1 | . | TRBJ2-7 | TRBD1
CACRKGNLESPLHF | TGTGCCTGCAGGAAAGGGAACTTAGAGTCACCCCTCCACTTT | TRBV13 | . | TRBJ1-6 | .
CSVERGVEQYF | TGCAGCGTCGAGCGGGGGGTCGAGCAGTACTTC | TRBV29-1 | . | TRBJ2-7 | TRBD2
CASSTRQRGARETQHF | TGTGCCAGCAGCACACGCCAGCGGGGGGCTCGTGAGACCCAGCACTTC | TRBV13 | once | TRBJ2-5 | TRBD2
CASSQHPASGGAFYNEQFF | TGTGCCAGCAGCCAGCACCCGGCGAGCGGGGGGGCCTTCTACAATGAGCAGTTCTTC | TRBV14 | . | TRBJ2-1 | TRBD2